This T cell receptor (beta chain) comes out of a study of CXCR3-negative and CXCR3-positive naive CD8 T cells (dated by TCRdb to between 2018 and 2021). For context, the study as a whole: In total, some 150 million TRB reads were obtained, corresponding to roughly 1.5 +/- 0.3 million reads per library. The diversity and physicochemical repertoire analyses included eleven to twelve donors pooled from two independent experiments. TRBV-TRBJ cluster analysis included naive subsets from roughly 5 donors and memory cells from 3 donors.

The sequencer listed for this sample is NextSeq 550. The Human TCR Profiling Kit (MiLaboratory) was used to prepare UMI-labeled 5' RACE TRB cDNA libraries. cDNA synthesis used the entire amount of extracted RNA, and PCR amplification then used the entire amount of cDNA produced. Libraries were prepared in parallel with an identical number of PCR cycles. Turning to the authors' computational methods: MIGEC and MiXCR extracted about 50,000 +/- 10,000 unique UMI-labeled TRB cDNA molecules per library, requiring at least two reads per UMI. An average of 40,000 +/- 10,000 functional in-frame TRB CDR3 nucleotide clonotypes without stop codons was found per library. Diversity metrics, including normalized Shannon-Wiener and Chao1, were computed in VDJtools after downsampling to 5000 UMI-labeled TRB molecules per sample. VDJtools was used to calculate clonotype-size-weighted physicochemical properties of the central five CDR3 residues, namely interaction energy, strength, volume and Kidera factor 4. After TCRdb reprocessed the reads, each CDR3 protein sequence was kept as one row, without DNA. These V and J calls originate from TCRdb's pipeline instead of the authors' own analysis. This sample's records show 100,000 to 150,000 distinct CDR3 sequences. In total, the top ten clones hold about 0.44% of the sample.

Points on this clonotype: The antigen it recognizes is unknown.

Each CD8+ T cell subset was flow-sorted in triplicate, and around 300,000 cells per subset were placed directly into RLT lysis buffer. To exclude memory contaminants, naive CD8+ T cells were stringently defined as CD45RO-CCR7+CD27+CD95-. Peripheral blood mononuclear cells were isolated from buffy coats using standard density gradient centrifugation. A FACSAria III was used to flow-sort naive CXCR3-negative and CXCR3-positive CD8+ T cells. Total RNA was extracted from sorted cells using an RNeasy Mini Kit. What the work shows at the level of the full study, not this receptor alone: Because surface CD5, which has been linked to self-reactivity in mice, was comparable between naive subsets, TCR interaction strength was also inferred from TRB CDR3 physicochemical properties. Compared with CXCR3-negative naive cells, CXCR3-positive naive cells had TRB CDR3s with higher hydrophobicity (lower Kidera factor 4), lower energy, and higher strength and volume indices. Both naive subsets had comparably high repertoire diversity, while memory CD8+ T cells had much lower repertoire diversity. Naive CXCR3-negative and CXCR3-positive cells from the same donor showed similar TRBV-TRBJ usage, whereas memory cells showed distinct patterns. CXCR3 expression partially decreased after cryopreservation, so most assays used freshly isolated PBMCs.

The CDR3 contains 13 residues, cysteine and phenylalanine counted. Only the protein is available. CDR1 DFQATT and CDR2 SNEGSKA are derived from the germline V gene (reference sequence). This clonotype was obtained from a human donor in good health. Some clones in this sample may be carry-over from other donors' samples. The chain employs TRBV20-1 and TRBJ1-2; TCRdb designates TRBD1, a call that cannot be tested without DNA. The source material was naive CXCR3- CD8+ T cells from blood. In light of the paper, this sample's cell subset or site label describes: CD45RO-CCR7+CD27+CD95- naive CD8+ T cells lacking CXCR3 (TNR3-). The CDR3 reads as follows: CSARDLQGHGYTF.